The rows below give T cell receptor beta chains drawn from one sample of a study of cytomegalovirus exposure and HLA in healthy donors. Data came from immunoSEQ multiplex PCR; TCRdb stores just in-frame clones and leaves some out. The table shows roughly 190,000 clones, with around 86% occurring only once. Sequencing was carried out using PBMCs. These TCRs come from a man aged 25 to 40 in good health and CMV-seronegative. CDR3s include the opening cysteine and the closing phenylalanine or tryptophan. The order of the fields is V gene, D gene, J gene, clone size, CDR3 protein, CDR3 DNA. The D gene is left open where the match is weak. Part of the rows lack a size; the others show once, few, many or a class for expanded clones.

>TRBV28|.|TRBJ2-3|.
CASSYPGLLEADTQYF
TGTGCCAGCAGTTACCCGGGACTCCTGGAGGCAGATACGCAGTATTTT
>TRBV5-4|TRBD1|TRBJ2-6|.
CASHRGGTGGAGANVLTF
TGTGCCAGCCATCGGGGAGGGACAGGGGGCGCTGGGGCCAACGTCCTGACTTTC
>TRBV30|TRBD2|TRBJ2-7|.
CAWSSQPGLAGYEQYF
TGTGCCTGGAGCTCACAACCGGGACTAGCGGGGTACGAGCAGTACTTC
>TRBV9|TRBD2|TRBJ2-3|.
CASSEGLLAGGGQYF
TGTGCCAGCAGCGAGGGGCTCCTAGCGGGAGGAGGTCAGTATTTT
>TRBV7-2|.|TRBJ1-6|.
CASSLDSGGSPLHF
TGTGCCAGCAGCTTGGACTCGGGGGGTTCACCCCTCCACTTT
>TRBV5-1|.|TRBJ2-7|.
CVSSNTGSYEQYF
TGCGTCAGCAGCAATACAGGGTCCTACGAGCAGTACTTC
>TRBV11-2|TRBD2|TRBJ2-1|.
CASSPWGGEQFF
TGTGCCAGCAGCCCCTGGGGGGGTGAGCAGTTCTTC
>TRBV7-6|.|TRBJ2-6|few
CASSLNRGSGANVLTF
TGTGCCAGCAGCTTAAATCGAGGCTCTGGGGCCAACGTCCTGACTTTC
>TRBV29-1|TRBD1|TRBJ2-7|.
CSVRDRGVEQYF
TGCAGCGTTAGAGACAGGGGGGTCGAGCAGTACTTC
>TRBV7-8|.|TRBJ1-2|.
CASSLNRDINYGYTF
TGTGCCAGCAGCTTAAACCGGGACATTAACTATGGCTACACCTTC
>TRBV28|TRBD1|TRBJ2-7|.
CASSGNDRVYEQYF
TGTGCCAGCAGTGGAAATGACAGGGTTTACGAGCAGTACTTC
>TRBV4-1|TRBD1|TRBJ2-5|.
CASSQDQGQGEGETQYF
TGCGCCAGCAGCCAAGATCAGGGACAGGGAGAGGGAGAGACCCAGTACTTC
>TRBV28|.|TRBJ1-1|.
CASSILDTTEAFF
TGTGCCAGCAGCATTCTCGACACGACTGAAGCTTTCTTT
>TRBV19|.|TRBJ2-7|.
CASANGQGLRPFHEQYF
TGTGCCAGTGCAAACGGTCAGGGGCTTCGGCCTTTTCACGAGCAGTACTTC
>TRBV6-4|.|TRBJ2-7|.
CASSGATEYYEQYF
TGTGCCAGCAGTGGCGCGACAGAGTACTACGAGCAGTACTTC
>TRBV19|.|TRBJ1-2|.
CASSIDWTAHGYTF
TGTGCCAGTAGTATAGATTGGACAGCTCATGGCTACACCTTC
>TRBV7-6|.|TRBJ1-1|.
CASSLYGRSEAFF
TGTGCCAGCAGCTTATATGGGAGGTCTGAAGCTTTCTTT
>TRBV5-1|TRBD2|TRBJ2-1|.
CASSLSGGGYNEQFF
TGCGCCAGCAGCTTGTCGGGGGGAGGCTACAATGAGCAGTTCTTC
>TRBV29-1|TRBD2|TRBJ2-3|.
CSAPLAGGTDTQYF
TGCAGCGCACCTCTAGCGGGAGGCACAGATACGCAGTATTTT
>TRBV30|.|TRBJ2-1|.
CAWSVIYGSRNEQFF
TGTGCCTGGAGTGTAATTTACGGGAGTCGGAATGAGCAGTTCTTC
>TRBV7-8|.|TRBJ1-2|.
CASSLGGFGYGYTF
TGTGCCAGCAGCTTAGGAGGGTTCGGCTATGGCTACACCTTC
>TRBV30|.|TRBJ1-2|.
CARGDKTNYGYTF
TGTGCCCGGGGGGATAAAACTAACTATGGCTACACCTTC
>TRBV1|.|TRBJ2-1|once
CTSSQYQGHQNNEQFF
TGCACCAGCAGCCAATATCAAGGACACCAAAACAATGAGCAGTTCTTC
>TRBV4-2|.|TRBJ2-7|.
CASSQGGYPGTPLYEQYF
TGTGCCAGCAGCCAAGGGGGTTATCCCGGGACACCTCTATACGAGCAGTACTTC
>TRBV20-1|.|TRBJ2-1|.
CSARTGDEQFF
TGCAGTGCTAGGACAGGAGATGAGCAGTTCTTC
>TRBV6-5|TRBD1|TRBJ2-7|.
CASSAGGSYEQYF
TGTGCCAGCAGTGCAGGGGGCTCCTACGAGCAGTACTTC
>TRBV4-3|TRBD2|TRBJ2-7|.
CASSLTSGGIYEQYF
TGCGCCAGCAGCCTAACTAGCGGGGGGATCTACGAGCAGTACTTC
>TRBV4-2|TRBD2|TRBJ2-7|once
CASSQGRPSGTYEQYF
TGTGCCAGCAGCCAAGGGAGGCCTAGCGGGACCTACGAGCAGTACTTC
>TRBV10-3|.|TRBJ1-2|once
CAISESQDYGYTF
TGTGCCATCAGTGAGTCACAGGACTATGGCTACACCTTC
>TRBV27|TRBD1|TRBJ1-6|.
CASSWTGNRREPLHF
TGTGCCAGCAGTTGGACAGGAAACCGTAGGGAACCCCTCCACTTT
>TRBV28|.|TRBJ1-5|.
CASSGAGAGNQPQHF
TGTGCCAGCAGTGGGGCGGGGGCAGGCAATCAGCCCCAGCATTTT
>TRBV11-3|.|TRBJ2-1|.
CASSLGSVVSYNEQFF
TGTGCCAGCAGCTTAGGGTCTGTAGTCTCCTACAATGAGCAGTTCTTC
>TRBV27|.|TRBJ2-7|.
CASSLGSDWRVYEQYF
TGTGCCAGCAGCTTAGGTTCCGACTGGCGGGTCTACGAGCAGTACTTC
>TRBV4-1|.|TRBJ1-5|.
CASSQGLAGAGPWPQHF
TGCGCCAGCAGCCAAGGGCTTGCCGGGGCGGGACCGTGGCCCCAGCATTTT
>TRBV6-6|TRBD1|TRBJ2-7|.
CASRVEGTGAYEQYF
TGTGCCAGCAGAGTGGAGGGGACAGGGGCCTACGAGCAGTACTTC
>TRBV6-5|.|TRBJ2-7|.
CASSPSGKGMEQYF
TGTGCCAGCAGCCCGAGTGGGAAGGGGATGGAGCAGTACTTC
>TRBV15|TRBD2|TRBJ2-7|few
CATSSVSSGRAYEQYF
TGTGCCACCAGCAGCGTATCTAGCGGGAGGGCCTACGAGCAGTACTTC
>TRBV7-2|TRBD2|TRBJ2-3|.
CASSRTGAGGDTQYF
TGTGCCAGCAGCCGCACGGGGGCGGGAGGTGATACGCAGTATTTT
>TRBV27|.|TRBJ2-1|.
CASSSPDTAWQFF
TGTGCCAGCAGTTCCCCCGACACCGCTTGGCAGTTCTTC
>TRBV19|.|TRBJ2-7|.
CASRGGAPTYEQYF
TGTGCCAGTAGGGGCGGGGCGCCTACCTACGAGCAGTACTTC
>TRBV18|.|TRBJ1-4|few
CASSPRGQEEKLFF
TGTGCCAGCTCACCACGGGGGCAAGAAGAAAAACTGTTTTTT
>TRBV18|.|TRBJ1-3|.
CASSPPAVGNTIYF
TGTGCCAGCTCACCACCGGCAGTTGGAAACACCATATATTTT
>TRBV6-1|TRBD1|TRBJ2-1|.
CASRRTGGAYNEQFF
TGTGCCAGCAGGAGAACAGGGGGCGCGTACAATGAGCAGTTCTTC
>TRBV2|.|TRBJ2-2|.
CASIRSGGELFF
TGTGCCAGCATTCGGTCAGGCGGGGAGCTGTTTTTT
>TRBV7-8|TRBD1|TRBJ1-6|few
CASSLTDRALSPLHF
TGTGCCAGCAGCTTAACCGACAGGGCCCTCTCACCCCTCCACTTT
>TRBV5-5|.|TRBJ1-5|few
CASTRTGNSNQPQHF
TGTGCCAGCACTAGGACTGGTAATAGCAATCAGCCCCAGCATTTT
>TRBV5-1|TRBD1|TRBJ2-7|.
CASSFSGTGGSHEQYF
TGCGCCAGCAGCTTCTCCGGGACAGGGGGCTCCCACGAGCAGTACTTC
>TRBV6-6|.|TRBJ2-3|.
CASSRSDTQYF
TGTGCCAGCAGCCGGTCAGATACGCAGTATTTT
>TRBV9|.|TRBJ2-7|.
CASSVRTNQLYYEQYF
TGTGCCAGCAGCGTGAGGACAAACCAACTTTACTACGAGCAGTACTTC
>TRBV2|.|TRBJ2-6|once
CASSEGASGANGLTF
TGTGCCAGCAGTGAAGGCGCGTCTGGGGCCAACGGCCTGACTTTC
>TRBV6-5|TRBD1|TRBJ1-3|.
CASRPDRGSGNTIYF
TGTGCCAGCAGGCCCGACAGGGGCTCTGGAAACACCATATATTTT